What follows describes a single T cell receptor beta chain. Its cognate antigen is unknown. 13 Jbeta primers and 60 Vbeta primers were used for the PCR. Libraries were prepared by immunoSEQ multiplex PCR; TCRdb keeps only in-frame clonotypes and omits some of them. The sample has around 200,000 clones, approximately 70% seen once; the top ten hold 2.6%. This entry belongs to a study of cytomegalovirus exposure and HLA in healthy donors. Overall study results and limits: Later analysis reportedly placed an Asian-associated ancestry cluster below the roughly 680-donor mean in N-insertions. Reported results showed that the classifier diagnosed cytomegalovirus status with high specificity and sensitivity. Highly shared variants forming one cluster were likely a sequencing artifact.

The V and J ends lost 5 bases and 0 bases, in that order; junction bases with no gene match: 6. This CDR3 has 16 residues. The germline gives CDR1 LNHDA, CDR2 SQIVND (reference sequence). The sequence derives from a man aged 35-49 years in good health and CMV-seropositive. J is TRBJ1-5 and V is TRBV19; 8 bases agree with TRBD1. Source material: PBMCs. Written as DNA, the CDR3 is TGTGCCAGTAGTTGGACAGGGAGCTATAGCAATCAGCCCCAGCATTTT. Translated: CASSWTGSYSNQPQHF.